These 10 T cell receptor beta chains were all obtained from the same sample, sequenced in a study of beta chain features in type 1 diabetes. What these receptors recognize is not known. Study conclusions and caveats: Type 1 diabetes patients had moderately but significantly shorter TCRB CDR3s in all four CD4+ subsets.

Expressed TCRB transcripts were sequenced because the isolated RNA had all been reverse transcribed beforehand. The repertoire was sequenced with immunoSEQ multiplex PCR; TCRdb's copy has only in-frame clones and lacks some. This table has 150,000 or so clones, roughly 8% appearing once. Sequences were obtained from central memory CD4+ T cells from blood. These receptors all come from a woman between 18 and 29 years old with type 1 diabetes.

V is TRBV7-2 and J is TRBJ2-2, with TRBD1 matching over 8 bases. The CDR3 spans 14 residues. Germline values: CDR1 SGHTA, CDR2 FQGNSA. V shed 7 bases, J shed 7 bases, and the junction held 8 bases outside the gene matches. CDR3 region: CASIQQGVDGELFF. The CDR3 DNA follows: TGTGCCAGCATACAACAGGGGGTGGACGGGGAGCTGTTTTTT.

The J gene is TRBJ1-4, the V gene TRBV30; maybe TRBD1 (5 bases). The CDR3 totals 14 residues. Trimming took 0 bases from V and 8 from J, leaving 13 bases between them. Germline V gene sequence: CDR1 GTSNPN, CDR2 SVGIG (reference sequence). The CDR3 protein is CAWSVGQGSEKLFF. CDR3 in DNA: TGTGCCTGGAGTGTAGGGCAGGGCAGCGAAAAACTGTTTTTT.

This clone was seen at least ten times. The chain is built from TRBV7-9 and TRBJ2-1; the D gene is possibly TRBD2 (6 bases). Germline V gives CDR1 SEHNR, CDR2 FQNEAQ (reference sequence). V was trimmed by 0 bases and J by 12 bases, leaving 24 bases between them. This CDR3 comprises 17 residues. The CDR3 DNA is TGTGCCAGCAGCTTAGCGATGGGAACGACTAGACCCCTGGGGCAGTTCTTC. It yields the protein CASSLAMGTTRPLGQFF.

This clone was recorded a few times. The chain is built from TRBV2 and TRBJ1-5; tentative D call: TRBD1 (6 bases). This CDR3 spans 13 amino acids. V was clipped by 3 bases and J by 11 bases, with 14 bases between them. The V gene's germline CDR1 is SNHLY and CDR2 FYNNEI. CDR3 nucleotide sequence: TGTGCCAGCAGTGAGAGGAGCGGACAGTCCCAGCATTTT. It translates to CASSERSGQSQHF.

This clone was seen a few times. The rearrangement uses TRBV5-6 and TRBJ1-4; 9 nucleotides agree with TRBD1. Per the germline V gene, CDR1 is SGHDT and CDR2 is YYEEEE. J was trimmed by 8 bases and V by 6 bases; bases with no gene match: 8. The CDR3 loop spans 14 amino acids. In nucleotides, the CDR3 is TGTGCCAGCACCATACAGGGGGCAGGCGAAAAACTGTTTTTT. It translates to CASTIQGAGEKLFF. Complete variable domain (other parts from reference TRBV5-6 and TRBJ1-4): DAGVTQSPTHLIKTRGQQVTLRCSPKSGHDTVSWYQQALGQGPQFIFQYYEEEERQRGNFPDRFSGHQFPNYSSELNVNALLLGDSALYLCASTIQGAGEKLFFGSGTQLSVL.

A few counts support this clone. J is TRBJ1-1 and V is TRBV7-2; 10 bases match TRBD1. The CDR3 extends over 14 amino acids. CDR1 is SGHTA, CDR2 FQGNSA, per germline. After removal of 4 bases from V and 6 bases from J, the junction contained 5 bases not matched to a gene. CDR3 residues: CASSSDRGPSEAFF. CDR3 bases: TGTGCCAGCAGCTCCGACAGGGGGCCCTCTGAAGCTTTCTTT.

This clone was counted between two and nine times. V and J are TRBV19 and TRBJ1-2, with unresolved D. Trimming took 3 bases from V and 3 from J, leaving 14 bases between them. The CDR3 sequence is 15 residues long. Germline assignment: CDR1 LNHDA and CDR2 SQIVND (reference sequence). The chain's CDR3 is CASSIRPGIDYGYTF. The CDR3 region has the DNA TGTGCCAGTAGTATTCGGCCGGGAATAGACTATGGCTACACCTTC.

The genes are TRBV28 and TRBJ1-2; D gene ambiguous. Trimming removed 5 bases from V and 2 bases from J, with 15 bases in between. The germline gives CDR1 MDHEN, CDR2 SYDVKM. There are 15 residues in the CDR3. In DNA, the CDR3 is TGTGCCAGCAGTGCTACCACCGGGATAAACTATGGCTACACCTTC. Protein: CASSATTGINYGYTF.

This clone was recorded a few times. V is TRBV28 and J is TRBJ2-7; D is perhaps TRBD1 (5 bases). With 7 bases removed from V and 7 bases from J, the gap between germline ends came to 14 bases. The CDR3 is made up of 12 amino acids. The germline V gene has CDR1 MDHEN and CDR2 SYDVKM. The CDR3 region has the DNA TGTGCCAGCAACCTAGGGGCTCGGGAGCAGTACTTC. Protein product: CASNLGAREQYF.

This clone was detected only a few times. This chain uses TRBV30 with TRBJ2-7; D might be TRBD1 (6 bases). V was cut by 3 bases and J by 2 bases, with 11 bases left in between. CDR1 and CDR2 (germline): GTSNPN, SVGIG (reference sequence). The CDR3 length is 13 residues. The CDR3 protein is CAWRQGSPYEQYF. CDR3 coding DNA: TGTGCCTGGAGGCAGGGGTCACCCTACGAGCAGTACTTC.